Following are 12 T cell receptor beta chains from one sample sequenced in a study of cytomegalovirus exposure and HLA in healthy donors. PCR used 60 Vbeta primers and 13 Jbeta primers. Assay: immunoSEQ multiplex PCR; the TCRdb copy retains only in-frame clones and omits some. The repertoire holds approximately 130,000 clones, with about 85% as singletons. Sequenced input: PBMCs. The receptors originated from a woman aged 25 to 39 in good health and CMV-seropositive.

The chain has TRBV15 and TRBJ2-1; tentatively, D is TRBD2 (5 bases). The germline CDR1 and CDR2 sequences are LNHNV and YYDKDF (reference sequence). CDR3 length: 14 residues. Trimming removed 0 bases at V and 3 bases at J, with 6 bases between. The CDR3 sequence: CATSRERVYNEQFF. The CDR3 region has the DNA TGTGCCACCAGCAGAGAGCGGGTCTACAATGAGCAGTTCTTC.

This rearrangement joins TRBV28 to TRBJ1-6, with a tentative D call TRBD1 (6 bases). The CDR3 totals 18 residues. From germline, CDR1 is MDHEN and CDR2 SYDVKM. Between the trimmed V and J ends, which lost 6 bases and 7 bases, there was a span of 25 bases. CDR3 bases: TGTGCCAGCAGCCCTCGGGGGGGCAGGGTGGTGGTCAATTCACCCCTCCACTTT. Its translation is CASSPRGGRVVVNSPLHF.

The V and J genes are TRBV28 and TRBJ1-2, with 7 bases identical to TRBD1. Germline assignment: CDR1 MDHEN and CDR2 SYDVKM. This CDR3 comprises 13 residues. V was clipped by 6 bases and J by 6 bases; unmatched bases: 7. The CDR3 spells CASRGGGNNGYTF. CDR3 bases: TGTGCCAGCAGAGGGGGCGGGAACAATGGCTACACCTTC.

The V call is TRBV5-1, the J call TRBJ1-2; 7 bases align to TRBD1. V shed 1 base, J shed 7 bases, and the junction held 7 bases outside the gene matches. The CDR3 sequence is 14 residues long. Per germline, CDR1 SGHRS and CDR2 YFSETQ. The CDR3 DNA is TGCGCCAGCAGCTTGCGGGACAGAGTGAGTGGCTACACCTTC. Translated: CASSLRDRVSGYTF. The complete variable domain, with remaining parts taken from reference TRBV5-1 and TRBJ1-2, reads KAGVTQTPRYLIKTRGQQVTLSCSPISGHRSVSWYQQTPGQGLQFLFEYFSETQRNKGNFPGRFSGRQFSNSRSEMNVSTLELGDSALYLCASSLRDRVSGYTFGSGTRLTVV.

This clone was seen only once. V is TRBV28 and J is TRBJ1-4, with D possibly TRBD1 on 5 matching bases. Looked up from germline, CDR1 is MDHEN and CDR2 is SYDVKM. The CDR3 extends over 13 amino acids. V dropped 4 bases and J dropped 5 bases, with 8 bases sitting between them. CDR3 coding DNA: TGTGCCAGCAGTTGGGGGGGGAATGAAAAACTGTTTTTT. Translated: CASSWGGNEKLFF.

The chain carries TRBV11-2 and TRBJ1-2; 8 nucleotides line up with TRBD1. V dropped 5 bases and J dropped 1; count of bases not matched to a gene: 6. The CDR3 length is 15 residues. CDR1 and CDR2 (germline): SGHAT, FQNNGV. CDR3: CASSPTGQGNYGYTF. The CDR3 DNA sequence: TGTGCCAGCAGCCCTACCGGACAGGGTAACTATGGCTACACCTTC.

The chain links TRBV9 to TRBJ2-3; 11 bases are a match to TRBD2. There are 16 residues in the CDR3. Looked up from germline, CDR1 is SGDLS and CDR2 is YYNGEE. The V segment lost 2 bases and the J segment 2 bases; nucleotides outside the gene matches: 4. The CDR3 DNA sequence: TGTGCCAGCAGCGTTGGGACTAGCGGTTACACAGATACGCAGTATTTT. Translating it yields CASSVGTSGYTDTQYF.

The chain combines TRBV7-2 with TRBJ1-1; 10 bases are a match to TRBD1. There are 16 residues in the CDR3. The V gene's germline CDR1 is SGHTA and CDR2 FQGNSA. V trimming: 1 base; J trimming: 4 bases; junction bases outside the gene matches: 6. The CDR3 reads CASSLGGTGVSTEAFF. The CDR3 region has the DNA TGTGCCAGCAGCTTAGGTGGGACAGGGGTTAGCACTGAAGCTTTCTTT.

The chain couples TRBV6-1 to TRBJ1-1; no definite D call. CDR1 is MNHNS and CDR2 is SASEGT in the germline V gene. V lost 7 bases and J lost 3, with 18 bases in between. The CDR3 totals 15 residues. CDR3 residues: CASITNWGADTEAFF. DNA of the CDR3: TGTGCCAGCATTACCAACTGGGGAGCGGACACTGAAGCTTTCTTT.

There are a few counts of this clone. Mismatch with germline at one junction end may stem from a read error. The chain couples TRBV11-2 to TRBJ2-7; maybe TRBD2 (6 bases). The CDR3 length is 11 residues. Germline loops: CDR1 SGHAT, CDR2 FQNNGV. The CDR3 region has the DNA TGTGCCAGCAGCTGGTACGGGAGAGGGGCCTTC. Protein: CASSWYGRGAF.

The CDR3 bases are TGTGCCAGCAGGATAGGGGCGGTATCTGGAAACACCATATATTTT. It specifies CASRIGAVSGNTIYF. This chain joins TRBV2 and TRBJ1-3; possibly TRBD1 for D (5 bases). The CDR3 totals 15 residues. Trimming removed 6 bases at V and 1 base at J, with 13 bases between. Germline V gene lookup returns CDR1 SNHLY and CDR2 FYNNEI. The whole variable domain, remainder taken from reference TRBV2 and TRBJ1-3, is EPEVTQTPSHQVTQMGQEVILRCVPISNHLYFYWYRQILGQKVEFLVSFYNNEISEKSEIFDDQFSVERPDGSNFTLKIRSTKLEDSAMYFCASRIGAVSGNTIYFGEGSWLTVV.

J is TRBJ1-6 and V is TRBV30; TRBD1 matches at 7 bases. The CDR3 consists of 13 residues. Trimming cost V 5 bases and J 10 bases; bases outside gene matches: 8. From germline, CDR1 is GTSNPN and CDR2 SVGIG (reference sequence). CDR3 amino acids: CAWATGLGSPLHF. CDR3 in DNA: TGTGCCTGGGCGACAGGGTTAGGCTCACCCCTCCACTTT.